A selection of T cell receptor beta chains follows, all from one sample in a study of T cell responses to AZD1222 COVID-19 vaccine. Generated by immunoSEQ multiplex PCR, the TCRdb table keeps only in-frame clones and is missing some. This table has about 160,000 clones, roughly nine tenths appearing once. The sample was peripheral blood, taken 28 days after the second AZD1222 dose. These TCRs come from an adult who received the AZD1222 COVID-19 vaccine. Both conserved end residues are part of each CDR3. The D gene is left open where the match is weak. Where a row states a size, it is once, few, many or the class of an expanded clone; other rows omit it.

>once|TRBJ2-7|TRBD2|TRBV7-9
TGTGCCAGCAGCAGACCTAGCGGGAGCTTGGACGAGCAGTACTTC
CASSRPSGSLDEQYF
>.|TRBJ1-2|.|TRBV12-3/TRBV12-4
TGTGCCAGCAGGTCGACAGGTGGCTATGGCTACACCTTC
CASRSTGGYGYTF
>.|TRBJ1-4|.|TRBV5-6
TGTGCCAGCAGCTTGGCGGGAAATGAAAAACTGTTTTTT
CASSLAGNEKLFF
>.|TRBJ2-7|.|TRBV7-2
TGTGCCAGCAGCCCGGGGGGCGGGCCCTACGAGCAGTACTTC
CASSPGGGPYEQYF
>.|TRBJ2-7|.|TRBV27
TGTGCCACCCGTATTAATTGGGGGTCGGGGAACGAGCAGTACTTC
CATRINWGSGNEQYF
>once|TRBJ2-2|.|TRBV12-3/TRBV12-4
TGTGCCAGCAGTTTTTCCGGGGGGGAGCTGTTTTTT
CASSFSGGELFF
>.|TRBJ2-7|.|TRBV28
TGTGCCAGCAGTTACGACCGCTACGAGCAGTACTTC
CASSYDRYEQYF
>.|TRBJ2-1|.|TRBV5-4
TGTGCCAGCAGCTTGTGGACAGCACCAGAGTACAATGAGCAGTTCTTC
CASSLWTAPEYNEQFF
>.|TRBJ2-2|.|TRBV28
TGTGCCAGCAGTTTAAATCCCGGGGAGCTGTTTTTT
CASSLNPGELFF
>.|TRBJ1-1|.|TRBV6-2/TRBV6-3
TGTGCCAGCAGTTGGAGGGGTGCTGAAGCTTTCTTT
CASSWRGAEAFF
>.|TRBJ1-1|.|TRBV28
TGTGCCAGCAGGCCTTCCTTAGGGGGGCCTTTCACTGAAGCTTTCTTT
CASRPSLGGPFTEAFF
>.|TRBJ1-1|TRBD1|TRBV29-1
TGCAGCGTCTGGGACAGGGGCCCCCTGTACGCTGAAGCTTTCTTT
CSVWDRGPLYAEAFF
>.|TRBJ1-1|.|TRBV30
TGTGCCTGGACGGGCGACACTGAAGCTTTCTTT
CAWTGDTEAFF
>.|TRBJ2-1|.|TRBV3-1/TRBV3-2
TGTGCCAGCAGCCCAGGGGGGACTGTGTACAATGAGCAGTTCTTC
CASSPGGTVYNEQFF
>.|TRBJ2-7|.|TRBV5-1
TGCGCCAGCAGCTTGCCGACCGGGACCGTTGCCGAGCAGTACTTC
CASSLPTGTVAEQYF
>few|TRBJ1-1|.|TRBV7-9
TGTGCCAGCACCCAGGCTGGGGACACTGAAGCTTTCTTT
CASTQAGDTEAFF
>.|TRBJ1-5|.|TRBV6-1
TGTGCCAGCAGTGAAGCGGCAGGGTCCCATCAGCCCCAGCATTTT
CASSEAAGSHQPQHF
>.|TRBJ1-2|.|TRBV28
TGTGCCATCGGGAGCAGGGACACCTGGGGCTACACCTTC
CAIGSRDTWGYTF
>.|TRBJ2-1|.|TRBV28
TGTGCCAGCAGTTTTTTTAATGAGCAGTTCTTC
CASSFFNEQFF
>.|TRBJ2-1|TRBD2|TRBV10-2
TGCGCCAGCAGTGGACGGAGGCTAGCGGATTACAATGAGCAGTTCTTC
CASSGRRLADYNEQFF
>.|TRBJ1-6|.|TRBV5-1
TGCGCCAGCAGCTTGGACAGCTATAATTCACCCCTCCACTTT
CASSLDSYNSPLHF
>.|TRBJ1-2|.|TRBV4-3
TGCGCCAGCAGCCAAGGTGTTTCGGGGCGAGGGGTCTATGGCTACACCTTC
CASSQGVSGRGVYGYTF
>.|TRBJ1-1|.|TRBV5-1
TGCGCCAGCAGCTTGAATCCGGGGTTCACTGAAGCTTTCTTT
CASSLNPGFTEAFF
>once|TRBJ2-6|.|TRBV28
TGTGCCAGCAGTTCCCCCCTCGGGGTATCCTACGTCCTGACTTTC
CASSSPLGVSYVLTF